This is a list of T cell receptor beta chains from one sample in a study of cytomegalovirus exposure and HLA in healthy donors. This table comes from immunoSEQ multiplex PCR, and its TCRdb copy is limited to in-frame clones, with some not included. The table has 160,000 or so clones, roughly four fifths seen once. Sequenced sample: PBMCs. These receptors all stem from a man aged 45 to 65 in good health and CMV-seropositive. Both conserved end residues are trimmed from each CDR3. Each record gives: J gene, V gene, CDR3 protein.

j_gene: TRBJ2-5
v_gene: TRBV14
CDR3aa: ASSQDLRETQY

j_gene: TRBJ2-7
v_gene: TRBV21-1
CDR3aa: ASSKRDRSYEQY

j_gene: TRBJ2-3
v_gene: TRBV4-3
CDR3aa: ASSQDLSSTDTQY

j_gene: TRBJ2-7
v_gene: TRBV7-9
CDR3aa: ASSINYYEQY

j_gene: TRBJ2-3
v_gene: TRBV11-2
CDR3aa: ASSRRLGARRESDTQY

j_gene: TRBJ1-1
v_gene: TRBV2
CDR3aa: ASLGSQFSEAF

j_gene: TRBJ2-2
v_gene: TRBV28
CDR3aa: ASSLTGELF

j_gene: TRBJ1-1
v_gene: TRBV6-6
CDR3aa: ASSYTGGWMNTEAF

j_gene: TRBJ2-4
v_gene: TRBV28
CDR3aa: ASSPLRDTVAKNIQY

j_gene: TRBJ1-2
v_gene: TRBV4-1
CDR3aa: ASSLTTGNYGYT

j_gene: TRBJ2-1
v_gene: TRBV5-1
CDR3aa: ASSLRVGAQNNEQF

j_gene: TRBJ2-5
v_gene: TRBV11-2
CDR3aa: ASSLGTGQETQY

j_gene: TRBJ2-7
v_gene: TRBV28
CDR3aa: ARPTRLGWEQY

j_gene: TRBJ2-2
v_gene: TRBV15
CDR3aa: ATSIRSSTGELF

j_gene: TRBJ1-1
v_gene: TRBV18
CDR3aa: AISPNSGGPGNTEAF

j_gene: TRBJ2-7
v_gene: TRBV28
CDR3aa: ASSAHGGGSYKQY

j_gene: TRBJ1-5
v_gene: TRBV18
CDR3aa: ASSPSDRSDSNQPQH

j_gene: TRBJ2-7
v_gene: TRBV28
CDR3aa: ASTPGTGSNEQY

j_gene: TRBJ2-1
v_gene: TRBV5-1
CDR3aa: ASDLAGGGNEQF

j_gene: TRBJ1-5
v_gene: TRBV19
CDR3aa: ASSIRGNQPQH

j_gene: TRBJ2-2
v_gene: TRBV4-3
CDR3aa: ASSQAAAGGTGELF

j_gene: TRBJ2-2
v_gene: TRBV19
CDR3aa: ASSDAGVTGELF

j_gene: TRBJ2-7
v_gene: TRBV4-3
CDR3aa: ASSQLTAAINEQY

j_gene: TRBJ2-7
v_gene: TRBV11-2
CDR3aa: ASSPEGTSHYEQY